This T cell receptor (beta chain) was retrieved from a study of blood T cell repertoires in COVID-19. Study details: The analysed material was cDNA or gDNA that came from T cells, B-cell-depleted T cells, or PBMCs.

Germline V gene data show CDR1 as SGHTA and CDR2 as FQGNSA. The J segment lost 1 base and the V segment lost 3 bases, leaving 4 bases of the junction unmatched. There are 15 residues in the CDR3. Measured with immunoSEQ multiplex PCR; TCRdb has only the in-frame clones, and not every one. The profile shows 70,000 to 80,000 clones, 82% of them singletons. Source material: peripheral blood. The receptor was isolated from a man aged 45-65 years with acute or convalescent COVID-19. The V call is TRBV7-2, the J call TRBJ2-3, with 7 bases matching TRBD1. The CDR3 coding sequence is TGTGCCAGCAGCTTGACAGGGCGGGGCACAGATACGCAGTATTTT. Translated: CASSLTGRGTDTQYF.